The clone carrying this T cell receptor (beta chain) was detected ten times or more. The antigen is unknown. The data were obtained in a study of CD8 T cells in ankylosing spondylitis. Study results and caveats: It appeared that ankylosing spondylitis blood was characterized by a TCR beta motif of fewer than ten highly homologous variants.

TCRdb ran MiXCR on the 5' RACE reads and lists one entry per CDR3 protein. Found here are about 540,000 distinct CDR3 sequences, more than 9.5% of them singletons; the top ten hold almost 7%. This CDR3 comprises 13 residues. CDR1 and CDR2 (germline): SNHLY, FYNNEI. The V segment lost 7 bases and the J segment 7 bases; nucleotides outside the gene matches: 5. This clonotype was obtained from a male donor with ankylosing spondylitis. The sample comprised blood, either unsorted or a sorted T cell fraction (not recorded which). The J gene is TRBJ2-3, the V gene TRBV2; 10 bases are a match to TRBD2. CDR3 residues: CASTRTSGNTQYF. Written as DNA, the CDR3 is TGTGCCAGCACCCGGACTAGCGGCAATACGCAGTATTTT.